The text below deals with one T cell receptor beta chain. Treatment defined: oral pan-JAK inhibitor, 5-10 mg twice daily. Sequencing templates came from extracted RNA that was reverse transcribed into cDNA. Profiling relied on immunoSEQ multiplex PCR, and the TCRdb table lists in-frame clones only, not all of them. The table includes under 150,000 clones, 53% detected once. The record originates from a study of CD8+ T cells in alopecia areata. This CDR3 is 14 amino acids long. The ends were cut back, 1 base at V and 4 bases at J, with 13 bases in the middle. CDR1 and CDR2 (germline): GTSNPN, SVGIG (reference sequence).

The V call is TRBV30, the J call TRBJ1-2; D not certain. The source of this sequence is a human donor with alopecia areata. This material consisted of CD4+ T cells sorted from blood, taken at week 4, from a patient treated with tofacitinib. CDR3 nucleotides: TGTGCCTGGAGTGGACGTCCCCAGCGCTATGGCTACACCTTC. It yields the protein CAWSGRPQRYGYTF.